A selection of T cell receptor beta chains follows, all from one sample in a study of shared clonotypes between healthy human individuals. The protocol was immunoSEQ multiplex PCR, while the TCRdb copy is restricted to in-frame clones and leaves out a portion. The sample records some 480,000 clones, 70% to 80% being singletons. The sequenced sample was PBMCs. The receptors here all came from a woman between 35 and 50 years old in good health. Some clones in this sample may be carry-over from other donors' samples. CDR3s include the opening cysteine and the closing phenylalanine or tryptophan. Fields, in order: clone size, J gene, V gene, D gene, CDR3 DNA, CDR3 protein. A D gene is named only where the DNA matches it firmly. Clone sizes are given selectively: once, few, many, or a class where the clone is expanded.

size: many; J: TRBJ2-3; V: TRBV12-2; D: .; DNA: TGTGCAAGTCGCCCCTGGGACAGGGCTAGCACAGATACGCAGTATTTT; CDR3: CASRPWDRASTDTQYF
size: .; J: TRBJ1-1; V: TRBV7-9; D: .; DNA: TGTGCCAGCAGCCCCAGGACGCAGACTGAAGCTTTCTTT; CDR3: CASSPRTQTEAFF
size: .; J: TRBJ2-3; V: TRBV7-3; D: .; DNA: TGTGCCAGCAGCTTAAGAGGATGGGGGATAGATACGCAGTATTTT; CDR3: CASSLRGWGIDTQYF
size: .; J: TRBJ2-7; V: TRBV11-3; D: .; DNA: TGTGCCAGCAGCTCCGGCGGGAATCTCTACGAGCAGTACTTC; CDR3: CASSSGGNLYEQYF
size: once; J: TRBJ2-3; V: TRBV7-2; D: .; DNA: TGTGCCAGCAGCGCCCCGTCTAGCGAGAGTGGGTCAGATACGCAGTATTTT; CDR3: CASSAPSSESGSDTQYF
size: .; J: TRBJ2-5; V: TRBV5-8; D: TRBD2; DNA: TGTGCCAGCAATTGGGAGGTAGCGGGAGGGCCAGAGACCCAGTACTTC; CDR3: CASNWEVAGGPETQYF
size: few; J: TRBJ2-3; V: TRBV2; D: .; DNA: TGTGCCAGCAGTGAGGAGGTTGGAGATACGCAGTATTTT; CDR3: CASSEEVGDTQYF
size: many; J: TRBJ2-6; V: TRBV6-1; D: .; DNA: TGTGCCAGCAGTGAATCGGACAGCTCCAACGTCCTGACTTTC; CDR3: CASSESDSSNVLTF
size: .; J: TRBJ1-4; V: TRBV5-1; D: .; DNA: TGCGCCAGCAGCTTAAGGACGGGTGAAAAACTGTTTTTT; CDR3: CASSLRTGEKLFF
size: .; J: TRBJ2-1; V: TRBV28; D: TRBD1; DNA: TGTGCCAGCAGTTTGGGCCCAGGGGGCAATGAGCAGTTCTTC; CDR3: CASSLGPGGNEQFF
size: once; J: TRBJ2-1; V: TRBV18; D: .; DNA: TGTGCCAGCTCACTTCAGAACAATGAGCAGTTCTTC; CDR3: CASSLQNNEQFF
size: once; J: TRBJ2-3; V: TRBV5-4; D: .; DNA: TGTGCCAGCAGCCGGGACTCTTTCACAGATACGCAGTATTTT; CDR3: CASSRDSFTDTQYF
size: .; J: TRBJ2-5; V: TRBV5-6; D: .; DNA: TGTGCCAGCAGCCCGGCGGGGAGGAGGGGGGAGACCCAGTACTTC; CDR3: CASSPAGRRGETQYF
size: .; J: TRBJ2-7; V: TRBV18; D: .; DNA: TGTGCCAGCTCGTACAGGGGACTCTACGAGCAGTACTTC; CDR3: CASSYRGLYEQYF
size: .; J: TRBJ2-1; V: TRBV7-9; D: .; DNA: TGTGCCAGCAGTCTGACGGGAGCCTACAATGAGCAGTTCTTC; CDR3: CASSLTGAYNEQFF
size: .; J: TRBJ2-3; V: TRBV7-8; D: TRBD2; DNA: TGTGCCAGCAGCTTAGCCGGCGGGAGGGATACGCAGTATTTT; CDR3: CASSLAGGRDTQYF
size: .; J: TRBJ1-4; V: TRBV5-1; D: .; DNA: TGCGCCAGCAGCTTGAGGACAGCTAATGAAAAACTGTTTTTT; CDR3: CASSLRTANEKLFF
size: .; J: TRBJ1-1; V: TRBV7-8; D: .; DNA: TGTGCCAGCAGCTTAGGCGTCAGGGCTGAAGCTTTCTTT; CDR3: CASSLGVRAEAFF
size: .; J: TRBJ1-5; V: TRBV18; D: TRBD1; DNA: TGTGCCAGCTCACCCGGGACAGGGACTCAGCCCCAGCATTTT; CDR3: CASSPGTGTQPQHF
size: few; J: TRBJ1-5; V: TRBV19; D: .; DNA: TGTGCCAGTAGGGACCGAGGGACCCCGGGGAATCAGCCCCAGCATTTT; CDR3: CASRDRGTPGNQPQHF
size: once; J: TRBJ2-1; V: TRBV16; D: .; DNA: TGTGCCAGCAGCCAAGGGACCTCCGCTACGGGCAATGAGCAGTTCTTC; CDR3: CASSQGTSATGNEQFF
size: .; J: TRBJ2-3; V: TRBV7-2; D: TRBD1; DNA: TGTGCCAGCAGCCGCACCGGGACAGCCCGGATGGATACGCAGTATTTT; CDR3: CASSRTGTARMDTQYF
size: .; J: TRBJ1-5; V: TRBV6-1; D: TRBD1; DNA: TGTGCCAGCAGTTGGGGCAGGGGGCAGGGGCAGCCCCAGCATTTT; CDR3: CASSWGRGQGQPQHF
size: .; J: TRBJ1-1; V: TRBV7-9; D: .; DNA: TGTGCCAGCAGCTTAGGGGGGCTTGACACTGAAGCTTTCTTT; CDR3: CASSLGGLDTEAFF
size: .; J: TRBJ2-1; V: TRBV15; D: TRBD2; DNA: TGTGCCACCAGCAGAGGGACTAGCGGGAGTAGTGAGCAGTTCTTC; CDR3: CATSRGTSGSSEQFF
size: .; J: TRBJ1-5; V: TRBV18; D: .; DNA: TGTGCCAGCTCTCGACTTCCTAGAGCGGAGCAGCCCCAGCATTTT; CDR3: CASSRLPRAEQPQHF
size: .; J: TRBJ2-5; V: TRBV19; D: .; DNA: TGTGCCAGTAGTATAATAGGGGAGACCCAGTACTTC; CDR3: CASSIIGETQYF
size: .; J: TRBJ2-1; V: TRBV7-9; D: TRBD2; DNA: TGTGCCAGCAGTGCCCGGACCGGGAGGGCCGGGAATGAGCAGTTCTTC; CDR3: CASSARTGRAGNEQFF
size: .; J: TRBJ1-1; V: TRBV5-1; D: .; DNA: TGCGCCAGCAGCCCAGACGGCATTAACACTGAAGCTTTCTTT; CDR3: CASSPDGINTEAFF
size: .; J: TRBJ2-1; V: TRBV12-5; D: TRBD2; DNA: TGTGCTAGTGGCTCCAGACTAGCGGGAGGCCACGGGGAGCAGTTCTTC; CDR3: CASGSRLAGGHGEQFF
size: few; J: TRBJ1-1; V: TRBV19; D: .; DNA: TGTGCCAGTAGTCCCTTTTGGGAGCTGAACACTGAAGCTTTCTTT; CDR3: CASSPFWELNTEAFF